The sequence of this TCR beta chain was determined in a study of T cell responses to AZD1222 COVID-19 vaccine. Study in general: Pooling covered second doses at about 4 or about 12 weeks.

Using immunoSEQ multiplex PCR, the repertoire was profiled, and TCRdb retains in-frame clones only, with some absent. This table holds 100,000 to 150,000 clones, about nine tenths found once. About this clone itself: What it binds is unknown.

General study points: Seropositive status at baseline applied to only five to seven AZD1222 recipients. Spike was spanned by vaccine-associated CD4 TCRs, with dominance at 160-218 and 743-854.

The input for sequencing was peripheral blood, taken on day 0 of AZD1222 vaccination. The TCR originated in an adult in good health.

The CDR3 nucleotides read TGTGCCAGTAGGGCCGGGACTAGTACGACAGATACGCAGTATTTT. Residues: CASRAGTSTTDTQYF. The chain is built from TRBV19 and TRBJ2-3; 8 bases match TRBD2. The CDR3 has 15 amino acids. V lost 6 bases, J lost 3 bases, and 8 bases stayed unmatched. CDR1 is LNHDA, CDR2 SQIVND, per germline (reference sequence).